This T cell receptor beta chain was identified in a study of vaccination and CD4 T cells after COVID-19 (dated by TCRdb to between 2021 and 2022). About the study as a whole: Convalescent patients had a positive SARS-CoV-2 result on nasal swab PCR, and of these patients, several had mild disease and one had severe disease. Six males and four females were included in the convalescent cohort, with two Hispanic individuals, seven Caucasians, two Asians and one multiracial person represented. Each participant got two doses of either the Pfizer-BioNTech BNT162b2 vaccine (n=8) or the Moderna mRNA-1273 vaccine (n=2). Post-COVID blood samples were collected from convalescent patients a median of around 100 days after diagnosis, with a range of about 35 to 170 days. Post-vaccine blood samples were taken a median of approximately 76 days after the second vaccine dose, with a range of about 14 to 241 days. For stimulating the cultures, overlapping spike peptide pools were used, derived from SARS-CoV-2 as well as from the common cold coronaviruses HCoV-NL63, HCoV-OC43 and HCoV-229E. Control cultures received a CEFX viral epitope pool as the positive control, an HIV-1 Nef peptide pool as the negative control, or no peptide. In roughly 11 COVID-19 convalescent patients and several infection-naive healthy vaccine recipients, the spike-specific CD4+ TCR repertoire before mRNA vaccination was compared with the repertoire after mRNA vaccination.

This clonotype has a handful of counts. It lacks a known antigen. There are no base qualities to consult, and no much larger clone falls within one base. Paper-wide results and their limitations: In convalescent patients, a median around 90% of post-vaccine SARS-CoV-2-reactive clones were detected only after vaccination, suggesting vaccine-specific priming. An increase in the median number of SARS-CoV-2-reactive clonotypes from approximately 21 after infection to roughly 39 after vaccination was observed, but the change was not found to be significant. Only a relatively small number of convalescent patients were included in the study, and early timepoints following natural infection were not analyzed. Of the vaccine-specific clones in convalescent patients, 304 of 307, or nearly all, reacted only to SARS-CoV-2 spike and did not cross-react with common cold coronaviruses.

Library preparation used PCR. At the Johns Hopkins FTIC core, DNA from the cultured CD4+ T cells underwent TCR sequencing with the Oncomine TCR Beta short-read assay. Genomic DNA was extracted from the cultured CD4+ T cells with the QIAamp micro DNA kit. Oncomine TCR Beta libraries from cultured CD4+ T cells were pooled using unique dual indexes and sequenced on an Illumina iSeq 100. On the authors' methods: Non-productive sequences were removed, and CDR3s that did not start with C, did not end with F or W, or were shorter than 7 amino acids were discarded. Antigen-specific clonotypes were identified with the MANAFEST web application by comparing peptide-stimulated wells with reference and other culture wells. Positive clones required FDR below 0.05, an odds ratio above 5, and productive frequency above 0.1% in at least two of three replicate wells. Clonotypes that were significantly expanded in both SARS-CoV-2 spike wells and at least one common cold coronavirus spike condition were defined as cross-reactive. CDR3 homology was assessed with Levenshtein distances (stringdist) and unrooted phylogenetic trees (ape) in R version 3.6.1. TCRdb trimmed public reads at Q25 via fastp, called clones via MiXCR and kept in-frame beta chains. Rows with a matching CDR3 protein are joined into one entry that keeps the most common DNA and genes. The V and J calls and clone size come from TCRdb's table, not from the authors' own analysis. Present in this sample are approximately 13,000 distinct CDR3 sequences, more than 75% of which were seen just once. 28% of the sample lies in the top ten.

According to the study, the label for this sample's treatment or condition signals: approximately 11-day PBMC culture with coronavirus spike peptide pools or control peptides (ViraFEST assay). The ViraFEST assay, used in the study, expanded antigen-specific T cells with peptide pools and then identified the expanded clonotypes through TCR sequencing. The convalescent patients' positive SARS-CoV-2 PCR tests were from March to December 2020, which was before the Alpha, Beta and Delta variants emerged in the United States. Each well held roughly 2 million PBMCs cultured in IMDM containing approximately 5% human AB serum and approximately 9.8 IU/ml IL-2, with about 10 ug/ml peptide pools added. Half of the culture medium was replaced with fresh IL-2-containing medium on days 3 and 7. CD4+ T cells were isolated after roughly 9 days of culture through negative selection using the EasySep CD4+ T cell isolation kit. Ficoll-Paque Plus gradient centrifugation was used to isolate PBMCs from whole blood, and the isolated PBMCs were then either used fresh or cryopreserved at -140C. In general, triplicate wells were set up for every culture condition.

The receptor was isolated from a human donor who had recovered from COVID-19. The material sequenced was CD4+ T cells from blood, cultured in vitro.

CDR3 sequence: CSATIQTNYGYTF. The sequenced DNA is TGCAGTGCTACGATACAGACCAACTATGGCTACACCTTC. The rearranged chain carries TRBV20-1 and TRBJ1-2; no D gene is confidently identified. The germline V gene encodes CDR1 DFQATT and CDR2 SNEGSKA (reference sequence). V is cut by 4 bases and J by 2 bases, and the space between the germline ends is 11 bases. There are 13 amino acids in the CDR3, from cysteine to phenylalanine inclusive. Only the CDR3 region is kept as DNA, spanning 39 bases read in frame from base 1.